The rows below give T cell receptor beta chains drawn from one sample of a study of blood T cell repertoires in COVID-19. Measured with immunoSEQ multiplex PCR; TCRdb has only the in-frame clones, and not every one. The sample records tens of thousands of clones, about 79% being singletons. The sequencing input was peripheral blood. The receptors stem from a woman aged 55-75 years with acute or convalescent COVID-19. CDR3s leave out the opening cysteine and the closing phenylalanine or tryptophan. A D gene is named only where the DNA matches it firmly. Rows may omit the clone size; those that give it use once, few, many or a size class.

d_call v_call clone_size cdr3_aa
- TRBV9 - ASTAQSGIPGELF
TRBD1 TRBV6-5 - ASRGQGSMGEQF
- TRBV4-1 - ASSQAQQREPQH
- TRBV15 - ATSASGWDTEAF
TRBD2 TRBV10-3 - AISDARGGPPDTQY
TRBD1 TRBV5-1 once ASSPRTGDNQPQH
TRBD1 TRBV19 - ASSQPTGTGRGEQY
TRBD1 TRBV10-3 few AIRWDRRADTQY
- TRBV5-1 - ASSLTGDSNQPQH
TRBD2 TRBV6-2/TRBV6-3 - ASSPLSGGRYEQY
TRBD2 TRBV5-1 once ASSLWSGGGNEQF
TRBD1 TRBV19 once ASRRTGNSGNTIY
- TRBV7-9 - ASSAANVANYGYT
TRBD1 TRBV18 few ASSRGQHSDTQY
- TRBV10-3 - AIPLPPGSSNQPQH
- TRBV18 - ASSPMTGELF
- TRBV19 - ASSIAQGNQPQH
- TRBV4-1 - ASRGVGGGQPQH
- TRBV9 - ASSEAPGGDEQY
- TRBV5-1 - ASTSNREGSYT
- TRBV4-1 - ASSQGQTALNTEAF
- TRBV6-5 - ASRPSGTNEKLF
- TRBV9 - ASSAGLLEKLF
- TRBV5-1 - ASSLSGGSNQPQH
TRBD1 TRBV2 once ASKTGANYGYT
TRBD1 TRBV5-1 - ASSSGQGGTEAF
TRBD2 TRBV2 - ASSPGGGGADTQY
- TRBV11-2 - ASSPLNRDQGRVYEQY
TRBD2 TRBV2 - ASSRLANYEQY
TRBD1 TRBV5-5 - ASSLGTGGVNEKLF
TRBD1 TRBV6-5 - ATRTGLYEQY
TRBD1 TRBV11-2 - ASSLELGGWGTEAF
- TRBV2 once ASSVWSSSGNTIY
- TRBV5-4 - ASSLDIYSNYGYT
- TRBV27 few ASSPTGNTEAF
TRBD2 TRBV30 medium-sized AWSTVAGEQF
- TRBV28 - ASSFGRAMNEKLF